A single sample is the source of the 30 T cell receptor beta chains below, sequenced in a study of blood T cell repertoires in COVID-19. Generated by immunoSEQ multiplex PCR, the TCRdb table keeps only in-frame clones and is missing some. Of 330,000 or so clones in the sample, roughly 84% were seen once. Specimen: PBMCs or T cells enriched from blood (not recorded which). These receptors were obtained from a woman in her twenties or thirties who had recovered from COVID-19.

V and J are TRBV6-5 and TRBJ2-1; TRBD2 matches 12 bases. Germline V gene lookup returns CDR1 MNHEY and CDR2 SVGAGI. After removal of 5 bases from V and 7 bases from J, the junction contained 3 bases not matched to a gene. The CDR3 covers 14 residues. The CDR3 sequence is CASSPGTSGNEQFF. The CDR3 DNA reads TGTGCCAGCAGTCCCGGGACTAGCGGGAATGAGCAGTTCTTC.

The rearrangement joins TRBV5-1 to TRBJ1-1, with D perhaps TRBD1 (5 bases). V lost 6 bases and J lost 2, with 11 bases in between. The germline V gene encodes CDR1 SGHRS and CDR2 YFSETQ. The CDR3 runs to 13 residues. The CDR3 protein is CASTSQGNTEAFF. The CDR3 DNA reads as TGCGCCAGCACTTCCCAGGGAAACACTGAAGCTTTCTTT.

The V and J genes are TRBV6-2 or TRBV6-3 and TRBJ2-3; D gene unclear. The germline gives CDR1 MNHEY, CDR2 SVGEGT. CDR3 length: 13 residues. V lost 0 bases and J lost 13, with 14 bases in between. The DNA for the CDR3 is TGTGCCAGCAGTTACTCCGAGTCCACCTTCGAGTATTTT. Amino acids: CASSYSESTFEYF.

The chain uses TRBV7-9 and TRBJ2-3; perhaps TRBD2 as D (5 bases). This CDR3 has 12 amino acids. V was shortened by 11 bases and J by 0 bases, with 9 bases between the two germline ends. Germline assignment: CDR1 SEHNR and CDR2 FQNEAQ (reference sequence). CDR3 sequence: CAAGVSTDTQYF. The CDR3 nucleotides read TGTGCCGCCGGGGTTAGCACAGATACGCAGTATTTT.

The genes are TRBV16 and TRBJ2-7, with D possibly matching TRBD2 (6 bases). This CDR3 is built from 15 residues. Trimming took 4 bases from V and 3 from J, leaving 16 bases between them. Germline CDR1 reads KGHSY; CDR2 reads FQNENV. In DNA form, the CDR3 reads TGTGCCAGCAGCCCCGCGGGACGGGGGAACTACGAGCAGTACTTC. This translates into CASSPAGRGNYEQYF.

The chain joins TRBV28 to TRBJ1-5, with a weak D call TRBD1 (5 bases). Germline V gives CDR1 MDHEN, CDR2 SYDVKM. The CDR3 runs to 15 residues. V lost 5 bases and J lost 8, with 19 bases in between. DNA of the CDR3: TGTGCCAGCAGTGGGGAGTGGGGGGGGACTGAGCCCCAGCATTTT. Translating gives CASSGEWGGTEPQHF.

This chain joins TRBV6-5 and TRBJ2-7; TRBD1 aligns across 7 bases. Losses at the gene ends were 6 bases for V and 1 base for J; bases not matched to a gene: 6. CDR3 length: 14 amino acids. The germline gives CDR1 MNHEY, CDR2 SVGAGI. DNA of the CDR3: TGTGCCAGCAGAGTCGGGACAGTATCCTACGAGCAGTACTTC. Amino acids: CASRVGTVSYEQYF.

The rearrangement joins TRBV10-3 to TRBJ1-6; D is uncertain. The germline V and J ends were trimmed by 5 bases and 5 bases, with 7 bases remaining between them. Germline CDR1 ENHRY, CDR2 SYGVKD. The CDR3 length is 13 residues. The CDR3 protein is CAISYRDNSPLHF. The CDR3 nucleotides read TGTGCCATCAGTTACAGAGATAATTCACCCCTCCACTTT.

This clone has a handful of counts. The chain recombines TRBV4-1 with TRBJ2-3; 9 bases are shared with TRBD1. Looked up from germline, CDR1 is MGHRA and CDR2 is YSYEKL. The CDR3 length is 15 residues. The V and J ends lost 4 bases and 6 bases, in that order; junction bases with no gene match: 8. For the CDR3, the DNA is TGCGCCAGCAGCCCGGTCGGGACAGGGCGGGATACGCAGTATTTT. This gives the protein CASSPVGTGRDTQYF.

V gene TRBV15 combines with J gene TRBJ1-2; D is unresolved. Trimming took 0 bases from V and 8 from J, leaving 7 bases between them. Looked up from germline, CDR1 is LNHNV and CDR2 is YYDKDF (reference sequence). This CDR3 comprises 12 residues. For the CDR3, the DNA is TGTGCCACCAGCAGAGATGGGCCGGGCTACACCTTC. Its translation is CATSRDGPGYTF.

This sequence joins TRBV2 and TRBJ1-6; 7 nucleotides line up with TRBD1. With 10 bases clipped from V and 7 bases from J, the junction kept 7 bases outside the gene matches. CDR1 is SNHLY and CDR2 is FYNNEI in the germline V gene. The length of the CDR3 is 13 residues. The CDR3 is CATRQGGNSPLHF. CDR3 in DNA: TGTGCCACCAGACAGGGAGGGAATTCACCCCTCCACTTT.

The CDR3 loop reads CASSVAQGLRQAEAFF. For the CDR3, the DNA is TGTGCCAGCAGCGTAGCTCAGGGATTGCGTCAAGCTGAAGCTTTCTTT. The V and J genes are TRBV9 and TRBJ1-1; a weak D match, TRBD1 (5 bases). Per germline, CDR1 SGDLS and CDR2 YYNGEE. V lost 0 bases and J 6 bases, leaving 18 bases between the germline ends. The CDR3 has 16 amino acids.

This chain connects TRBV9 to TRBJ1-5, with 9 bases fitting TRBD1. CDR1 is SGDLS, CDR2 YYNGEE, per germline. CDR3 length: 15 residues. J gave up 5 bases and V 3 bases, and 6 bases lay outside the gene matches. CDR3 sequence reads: CASSGGTGWDQPQHF. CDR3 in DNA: TGTGCCAGCAGCGGCGGGACAGGGTGGGATCAGCCCCAGCATTTT.

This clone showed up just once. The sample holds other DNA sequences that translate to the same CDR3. The CDR3 DNA reads TGTGCCAGCACAGGGGACACTGAAGCTTTCTTT. Translating gives CASTGDTEAFF. The chain employs TRBV2 and TRBJ1-1; the D gene is possibly TRBD1 (6 bases). This CDR3 has 11 amino acids. V gave up 7 bases and J gave up 3 bases, with 6 bases separating them. Per the germline V gene, CDR1 is SNHLY and CDR2 is FYNNEI.

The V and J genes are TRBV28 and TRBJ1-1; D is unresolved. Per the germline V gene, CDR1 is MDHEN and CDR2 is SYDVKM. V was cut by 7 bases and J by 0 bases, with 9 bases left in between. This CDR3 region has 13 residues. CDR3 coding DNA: TGTGCCAGCAACTCCGGGATGAACACTGAAGCTTTCTTT. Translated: CASNSGMNTEAFF.

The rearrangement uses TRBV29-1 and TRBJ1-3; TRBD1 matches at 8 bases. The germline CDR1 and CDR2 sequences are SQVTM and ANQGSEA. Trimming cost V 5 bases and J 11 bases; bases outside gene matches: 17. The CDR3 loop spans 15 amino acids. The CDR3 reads CSVTGTGHSPEAIYF. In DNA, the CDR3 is TGCAGCGTTACGGGGACAGGCCACAGCCCGGAGGCCATATATTTT.

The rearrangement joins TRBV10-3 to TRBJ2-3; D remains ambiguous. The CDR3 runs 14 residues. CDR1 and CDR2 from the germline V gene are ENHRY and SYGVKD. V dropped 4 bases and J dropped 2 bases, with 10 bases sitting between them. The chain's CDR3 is CAISALENTDTQYF. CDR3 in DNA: TGTGCCATCAGTGCTTTAGAAAACACAGATACGCAGTATTTT.

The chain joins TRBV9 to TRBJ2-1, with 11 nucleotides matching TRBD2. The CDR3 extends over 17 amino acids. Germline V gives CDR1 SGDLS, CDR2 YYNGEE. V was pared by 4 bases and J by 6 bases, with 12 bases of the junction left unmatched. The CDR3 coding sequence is TGTGCCAGCAGCTCTAAAACTAGCGGGAGCTTCGGCAATGAGCAGTTCTTC. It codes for CASSSKTSGSFGNEQFF.

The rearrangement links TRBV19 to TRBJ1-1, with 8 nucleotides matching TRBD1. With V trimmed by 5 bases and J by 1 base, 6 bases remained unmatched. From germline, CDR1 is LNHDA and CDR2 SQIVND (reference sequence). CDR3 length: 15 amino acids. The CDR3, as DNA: TGTGCCAGTAGTCAGGGGGCCCGAACGAACACTGAAGCTTTCTTT. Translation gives CASSQGARTNTEAFF.

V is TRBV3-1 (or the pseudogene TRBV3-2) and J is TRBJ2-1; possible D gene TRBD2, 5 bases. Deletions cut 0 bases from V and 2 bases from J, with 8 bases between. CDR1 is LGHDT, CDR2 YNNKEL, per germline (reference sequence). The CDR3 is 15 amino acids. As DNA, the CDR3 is TGTGCCAGCAGCCAAGAACTAGGGCCCTACAATGAGCAGTTCTTC. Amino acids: CASSQELGPYNEQFF.

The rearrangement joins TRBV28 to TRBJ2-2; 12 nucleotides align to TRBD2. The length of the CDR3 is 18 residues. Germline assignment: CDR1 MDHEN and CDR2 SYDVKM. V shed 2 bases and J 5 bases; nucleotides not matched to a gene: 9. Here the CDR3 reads CASSLASGRAFRTGELFF. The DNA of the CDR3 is TGTGCCAGCAGTTTAGCTAGCGGGAGGGCCTTCCGAACCGGGGAGCTGTTTTTT.

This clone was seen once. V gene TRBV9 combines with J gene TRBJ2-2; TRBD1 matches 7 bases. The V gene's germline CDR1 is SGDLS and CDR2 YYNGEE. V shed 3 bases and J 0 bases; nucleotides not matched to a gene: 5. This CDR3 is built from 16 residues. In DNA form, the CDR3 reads TGTGCCAGCAGCGGCAGGGACAGACCGAACACCGGGGAGCTGTTTTTT. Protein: CASSGRDRPNTGELFF.

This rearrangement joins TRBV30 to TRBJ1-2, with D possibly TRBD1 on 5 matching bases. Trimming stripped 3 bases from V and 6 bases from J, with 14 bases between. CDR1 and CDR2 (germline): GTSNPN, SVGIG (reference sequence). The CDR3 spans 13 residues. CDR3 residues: CAWSRVETNGYTF. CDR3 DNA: TGTGCCTGGAGCAGGGTAGAGACGAATGGCTACACCTTC.

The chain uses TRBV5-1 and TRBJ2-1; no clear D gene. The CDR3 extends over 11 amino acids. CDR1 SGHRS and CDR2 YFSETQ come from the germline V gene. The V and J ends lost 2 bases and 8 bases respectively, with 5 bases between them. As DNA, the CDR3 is TGCGCCAGCAGCTTATCCGATGAGCAGTTCTTC. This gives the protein CASSLSDEQFF.

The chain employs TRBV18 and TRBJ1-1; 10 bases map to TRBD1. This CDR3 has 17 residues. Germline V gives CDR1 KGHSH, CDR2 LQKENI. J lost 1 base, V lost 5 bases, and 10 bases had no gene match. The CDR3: CASSSTGTGEGNTEAFF. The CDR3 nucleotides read TGTGCCAGCTCATCAACCGGGACAGGGGAAGGGAACACTGAAGCTTTCTTT.

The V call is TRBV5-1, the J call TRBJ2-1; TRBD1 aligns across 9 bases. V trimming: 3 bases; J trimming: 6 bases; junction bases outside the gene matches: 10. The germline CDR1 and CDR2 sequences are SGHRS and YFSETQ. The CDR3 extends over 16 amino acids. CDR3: CASSSSPGQGINEQFF. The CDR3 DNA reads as TGCGCCAGCAGCTCCTCGCCGGGACAGGGAATCAATGAGCAGTTCTTC.

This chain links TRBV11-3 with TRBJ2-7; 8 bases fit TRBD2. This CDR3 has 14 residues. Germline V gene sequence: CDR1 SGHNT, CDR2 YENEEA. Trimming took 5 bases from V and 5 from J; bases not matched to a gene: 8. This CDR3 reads CASSLGTSSHEQYF. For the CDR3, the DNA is TGTGCCAGCAGCCTGGGGACTAGTAGCCACGAGCAGTACTTC.

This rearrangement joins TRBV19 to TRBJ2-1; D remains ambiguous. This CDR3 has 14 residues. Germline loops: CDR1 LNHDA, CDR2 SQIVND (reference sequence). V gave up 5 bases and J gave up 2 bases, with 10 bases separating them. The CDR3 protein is CASSVTQTYNEQFF. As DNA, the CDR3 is TGTGCCAGTAGTGTGACTCAAACCTACAATGAGCAGTTCTTC.

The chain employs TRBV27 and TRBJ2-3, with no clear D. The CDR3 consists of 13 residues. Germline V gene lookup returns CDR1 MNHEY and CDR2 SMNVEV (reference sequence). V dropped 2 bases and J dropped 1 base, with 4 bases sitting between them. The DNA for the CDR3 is TGTGCCAGCAGTTTACTCCGCACAGATACGCAGTATTTT. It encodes CASSLLRTDTQYF.

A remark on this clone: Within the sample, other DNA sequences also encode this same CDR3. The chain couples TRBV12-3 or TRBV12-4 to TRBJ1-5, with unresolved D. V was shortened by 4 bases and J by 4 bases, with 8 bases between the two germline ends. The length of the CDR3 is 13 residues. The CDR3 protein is CASSSTENQPQHF. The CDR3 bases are TGTGCCAGCAGTTCAACAGAGAATCAGCCCCAGCATTTT.